The next 13 T cell receptor beta chains were all read from a single sample in a study of shared clonotypes between healthy human individuals. Repertoires were generated with immunoSEQ multiplex PCR, while TCRdb's copy carries only in-frame clones and drops some. Counted here are roughly 640,000 clones, around 74% occurring once; the ten biggest clones make up over 1.5%. What was sequenced was memory CD4+ T cells sorted from blood. Noted subset: CD45RA-negative fraction. The origin of the receptors is a woman in her 30s in good health.

The chain couples TRBV6-6 to TRBJ2-2; TRBD2 aligns across 11 bases. CDR1 MNHNY and CDR2 SVGAGI come from the germline V gene (reference sequence). The CDR3 extends over 15 amino acids. V trimming: 5 bases; J trimming: 7 bases; junction bases outside the gene matches: 6. This chain's CDR3 is CASSLTSGSIGELFF. For the CDR3, the DNA is TGTGCCAGCAGTCTAACTAGCGGGAGTATCGGGGAGCTGTTTTTT.

The chain combines TRBV2 with TRBJ2-3; D perhaps matches TRBD2 (6 bases). V was shortened by 8 bases and J by 4 bases, with 16 bases between the two germline ends. The CDR3 is 14 amino acids. Germline loops: CDR1 SNHLY, CDR2 FYNNEI. The DNA of the CDR3 is TGTGCCAGCGGGGGGATGTTACAGGCAGATACGCAGTATTTT. Amino acids: CASGGMLQADTQYF.

This clone was counted ten times or more. The V gene is TRBV5-1, the J gene TRBJ2-1, with a weak D call TRBD1 (6 bases). Germline CDR1 is SGHRS and CDR2 is YFSETQ. CDR3 size: 14 residues. Trimming removed 3 bases at V and 7 bases at J, with 14 bases between. The DNA for the CDR3 is TGCGCCAGCAGCTCCGGGACAACTTCGAATGAGCAGTTCTTC. Translation: CASSSGTTSNEQFF.

This clone was observed a few times. The chain joins TRBV30 to TRBJ2-7; maybe TRBD1 (6 bases). This CDR3 comprises 15 residues. Germline CDR1 reads GTSNPN; CDR2 reads SVGIG (reference sequence). Between the trimmed V and J ends, which lost 2 bases and 4 bases, there was a span of 18 bases. The CDR3 DNA follows: TGTGCCTGGAGTCCGGCCCCAGGGGAACTGTACGAGCAGTACTTC. Residues: CAWSPAPGELYEQYF.

The chain employs TRBV15 and TRBJ1-1, with 10 bases aligning to TRBD1. This CDR3 is 14 amino acids long. The germline CDR1 and CDR2 sequences are LNHNV and YYDKDF (reference sequence). Trimming removed 6 bases from V and 11 bases from J; junction bases left unmatched: 12. CDR3 coding DNA: TGTGCCACCAGGACCGGGACAGGGGATATTGGTGCTTTCTTT. Protein sequence: CATRTGTGDIGAFF.

The chain employs TRBV28 and TRBJ1-5; D not resolved. Germline V gives CDR1 MDHEN, CDR2 SYDVKM. The CDR3 runs to 15 residues. V was trimmed by 3 bases and J by 6 bases, leaving 15 bases between them. The CDR3 nucleotides read TGTGCCAGCAGTTTCTACCGGGTCGAAGTTCAGCCCCAGCATTTT. Translating gives CASSFYRVEVQPQHF.

The chain employs TRBV28 and TRBJ2-5; TRBD1 aligns across 10 bases. The J call is doubtful: the DNA matches TRBJ2-7 better. This CDR3 has 16 residues. CDR1 and CDR2 (germline): MDHEN, SYDVKM. The CDR3 loop is CASSLSGQGFSYEQYF. The CDR3 nucleotides read TGTGCCAGCAGTCTATCGGGACAGGGGTTTTCCTACGAGCAGTACTTC.

The rearrangement links TRBV4-2 to TRBJ2-1; no firm D call. CDR3 length equals 16 residues. Between the trimmed V and J ends, which lost 5 bases and 0 bases, there was a span of 14 bases. CDR1 is LGHNA and CDR2 is YNFKEQ in the germline V gene. For the CDR3, the DNA is TGTGCCAGCAGCTTGGGGTCTCAGAGCTCCTACAATGAGCAGTTCTTC. This encodes CASSLGSQSSYNEQFF.

The CDR3 nucleotides are TGTGCCAGCAGCATACAAGGGGGCCTTTGGTCAGATACGCAGTATTTT. The encoded protein is CASSIQGGLWSDTQYF. The chain joins TRBV27 to TRBJ2-3; 7 bases match TRBD1. The CDR3 spans 16 residues. V was clipped by 6 bases and J by 4 bases; unmatched bases: 13. Germline V gene lookup returns CDR1 MNHEY and CDR2 SMNVEV (reference sequence).

The chain has TRBV9 and TRBJ2-7; 8 bases fit TRBD1. This CDR3 is 16 amino acids long. CDR1 is SGDLS, CDR2 YYNGEE, per germline. After removal of 0 bases from V and 1 base from J, the junction contained 6 bases not matched to a gene. CDR3: CASSVGSGGASYEQYF. The CDR3 nucleotides are TGTGCCAGCAGCGTAGGGTCAGGGGGCGCATCCTACGAGCAGTACTTC.

This chain links TRBV4-1 with TRBJ1-4; no firm D call. V lost 1 base, J lost 2 bases, and 11 bases lay in between. Germline assignment: CDR1 MGHRA and CDR2 YSYEKL. This CDR3 has 16 residues. The CDR3 sequence is CASSQGVSSTNEKLFF. The CDR3 DNA follows: TGCGCCAGCAGCCAAGGGGTAAGCTCGACTAATGAAAAACTGTTTTTT.

V gene TRBV5-1 combines with J gene TRBJ2-1, with 9 bases aligning to TRBD1. The CDR3 spans 16 residues. The V gene end was trimmed by 7 bases and the J gene end by 4 bases; junction bases not matched to a gene: 12. From germline, CDR1 is SGHRS and CDR2 YFSETQ. CDR3 DNA sequence: TGCGCCAGCGTACAGGGGGCGCAGGACGGGTACAATGAGCAGTTCTTC. Translating gives CASVQGAQDGYNEQFF.

The chain combines TRBV19 with TRBJ1-5; perhaps TRBD1 as D (5 bases). This CDR3 is 15 amino acids long. CDR1 is LNHDA and CDR2 is SQIVND in the germline V gene (reference sequence). The ends were cut back, 3 bases at V and 4 bases at J, with 13 bases in the middle. This CDR3 reads CASSIWGGDNQPQHF. The CDR3 DNA sequence: TGTGCCAGTAGTATTTGGGGCGGGGATAATCAGCCCCAGCATTTT.